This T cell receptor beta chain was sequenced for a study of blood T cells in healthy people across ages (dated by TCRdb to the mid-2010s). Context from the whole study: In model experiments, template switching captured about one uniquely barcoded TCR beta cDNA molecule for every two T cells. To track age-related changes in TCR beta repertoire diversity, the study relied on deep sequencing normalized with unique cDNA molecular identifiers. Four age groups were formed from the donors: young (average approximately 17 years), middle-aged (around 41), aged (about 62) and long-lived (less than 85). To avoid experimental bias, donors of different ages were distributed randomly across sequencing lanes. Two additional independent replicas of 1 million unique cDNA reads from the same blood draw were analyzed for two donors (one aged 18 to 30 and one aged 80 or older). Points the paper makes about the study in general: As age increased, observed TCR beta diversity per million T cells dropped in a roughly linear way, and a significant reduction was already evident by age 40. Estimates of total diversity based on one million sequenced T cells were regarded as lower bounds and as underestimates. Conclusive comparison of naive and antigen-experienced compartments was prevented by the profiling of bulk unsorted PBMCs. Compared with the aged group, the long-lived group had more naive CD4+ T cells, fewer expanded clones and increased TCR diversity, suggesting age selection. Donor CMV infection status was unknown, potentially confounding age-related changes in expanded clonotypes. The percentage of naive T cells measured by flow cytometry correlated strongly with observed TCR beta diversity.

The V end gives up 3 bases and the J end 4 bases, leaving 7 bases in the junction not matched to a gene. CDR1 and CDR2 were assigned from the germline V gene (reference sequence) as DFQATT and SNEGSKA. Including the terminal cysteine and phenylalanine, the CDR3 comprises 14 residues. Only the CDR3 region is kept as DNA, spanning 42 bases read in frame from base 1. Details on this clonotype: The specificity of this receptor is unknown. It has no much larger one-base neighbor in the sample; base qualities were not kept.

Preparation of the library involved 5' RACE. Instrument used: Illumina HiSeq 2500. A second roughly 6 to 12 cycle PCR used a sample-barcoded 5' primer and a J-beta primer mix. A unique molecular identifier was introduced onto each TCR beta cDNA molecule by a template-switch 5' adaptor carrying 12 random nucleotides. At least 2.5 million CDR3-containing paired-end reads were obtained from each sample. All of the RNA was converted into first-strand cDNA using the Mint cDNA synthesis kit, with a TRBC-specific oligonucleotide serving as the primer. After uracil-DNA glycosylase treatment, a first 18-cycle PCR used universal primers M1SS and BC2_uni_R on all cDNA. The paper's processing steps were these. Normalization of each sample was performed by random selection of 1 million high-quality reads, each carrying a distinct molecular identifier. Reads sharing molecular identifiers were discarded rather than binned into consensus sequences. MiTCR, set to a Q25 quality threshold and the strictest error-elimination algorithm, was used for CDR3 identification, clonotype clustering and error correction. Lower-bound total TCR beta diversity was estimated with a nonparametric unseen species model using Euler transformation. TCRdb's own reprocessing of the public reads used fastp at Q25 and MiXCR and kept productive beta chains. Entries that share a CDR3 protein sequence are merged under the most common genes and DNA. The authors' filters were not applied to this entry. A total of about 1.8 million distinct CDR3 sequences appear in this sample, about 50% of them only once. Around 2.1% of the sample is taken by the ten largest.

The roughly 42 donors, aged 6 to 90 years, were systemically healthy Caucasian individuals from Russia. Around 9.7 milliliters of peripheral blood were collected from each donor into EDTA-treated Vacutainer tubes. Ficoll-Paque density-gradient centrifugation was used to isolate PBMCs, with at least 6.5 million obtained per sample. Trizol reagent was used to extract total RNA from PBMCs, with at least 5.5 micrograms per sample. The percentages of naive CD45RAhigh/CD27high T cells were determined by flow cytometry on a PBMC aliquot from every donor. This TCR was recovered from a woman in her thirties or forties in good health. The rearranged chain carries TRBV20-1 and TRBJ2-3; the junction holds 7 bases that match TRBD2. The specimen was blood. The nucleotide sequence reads TGCAGTGCTAGTGCCGGACTAGGGTCAGATACGCAGTATTTT. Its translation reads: CSASAGLGSDTQYF.